Below, 22 T cell receptor beta chains from the same sample are listed, as sequenced in a study of blood T cell repertoires in COVID-19 (dated by TCRdb to 2020 to 2021). The library was made by the immunoSEQ multiplex PCR assay. In TCRdb, the immuneACCESS table is reduced to in-frame sequences with V and J assigned. These tables do not hold every clone; where another copy was compared, an unresolved V gene accounts for under half, and the others remain unexplained. Counted in this sample were fewer than 55,000 clones; 81% of them appeared once. Of the sample, approximately 27% falls within the top ten clones. The sample consisted of peripheral blood. The receptor source for this set is an elderly woman with COVID-19, enrolled during active disease.

CDR3: CASRKTADPTKPQHF. CDR3 nucleotides: TGTGCCAGCAGGAAAACAGCAGACCCCACCAAGCCCCAGCATTTT. The V call is TRBV28, the J call TRBJ1-5; D not resolved. The CDR3 contains 15 residues. CDR1 is MDHEN, CDR2 SYDVKM, per germline. Trimming took 6 bases from V and 8 from J, leaving 20 bases between them.

The V and J genes are TRBV4-1 and TRBJ2-5; 8 bases match TRBD2. Germline CDR1 MGHRA, CDR2 YSYEKL. Trimming cost V 1 base and J 5 bases; bases outside gene matches: 6. The CDR3 contains 15 residues. CDR3 sequence reads: CASSQGRLAMETQYF. The DNA for the CDR3 is TGCGCCAGCAGCCAAGGTCGACTAGCGATGGAGACCCAGTACTTC.

The genes are TRBV7-9 and TRBJ1-1, with 8 bases identical to TRBD1. J gave up 0 bases and V 6 bases, and 9 bases lay outside the gene matches. This CDR3 comprises 16 residues. The germline CDR1 and CDR2 sequences are SEHNR and FQNEAQ (reference sequence). CDR3 DNA: TGTGCCAGCAGACCGGGACAGGAACTAATGAACACTGAAGCTTTCTTT. Translating gives CASRPGQELMNTEAFF.

J is TRBJ2-7 and V is TRBV3-1 (or the pseudogene TRBV3-2); 13 positions match TRBD2. This CDR3 has 13 amino acids. V lost 1 base, J lost 10 bases, and 1 base stayed unmatched. In germline, CDR1 is LGHDT, CDR2 YNNKEL (reference sequence). CDR3 DNA sequence: TGTGCCAGCAGCCAAGGGACTAGCGGGAGTCAGTACTTC. It translates to CASSQGTSGSQYF.

The genes are TRBV18 and TRBJ2-7; TRBD1 is a possible D gene (6 bases). The V gene lost 3 bases and the J gene lost 4 bases, with 10 bases spanning the gap. The CDR3 spans 13 residues. Per the germline V gene, CDR1 is KGHSH and CDR2 is LQKENI. CDR3 DNA: TGTGCCAGCTCACCCCCCGACAGGTACGAGCAGTACTTC. Its translation is CASSPPDRYEQYF. The full variable domain, completed using reference TRBV18 and TRBJ2-7, is NAGVMQNPRHLVRRRGQEARLRCSPMKGHSHVYWYRQLPEEGLKFMVYLQKENIIDESGMPKERFSAEFPKEGPSILRIQQVVRGDSAAYFCASSPPDRYEQYFGPGTRLTVT.

In this sample, this clone turned up a few times. The chain is built from TRBV4-2 and TRBJ1-3, with D possibly TRBD1 on 5 matching bases. Per the germline V gene, CDR1 is LGHNA and CDR2 is YNFKEQ. This CDR3 contains 15 residues. Trimming left V 4 bases short and J 2 bases short, with 12 bases between. Here the CDR3 DNA reads TGTGCCAGCAGCCCGACCGCAGGGACTGGAAACACCATATATTTT. Residues: CASSPTAGTGNTIYF.

The chain employs TRBV13 and TRBJ2-3; D might be TRBD2 (6 bases). The V end was cut by 4 bases, the J end by 0 bases, with 23 bases between. Germline CDR1 and CDR2: PRHDT and FYEKMQ (reference sequence). This CDR3 comprises 19 residues. CDR3 coding DNA: TGTGCCAGCAGCTCCGAGAGGGGCGGGACCTACACTAGCACAGATACGCAGTATTTT. Translation gives CASSSERGGTYTSTDTQYF.

V usage is TRBV5-6 and J usage is TRBJ1-4; D remains ambiguous. In germline, CDR1 is SGHDT, CDR2 YYEEEE. Trimming removed 3 bases at V and 5 bases at J, with 11 bases between. CDR3 length: 14 residues. CDR3 sequence reads: CASSSAGANEKLFF. The CDR3 DNA reads TGTGCCAGCAGCTCGGCGGGAGCGAATGAAAAACTGTTTTTT. Using reference TRBV5-6 and TRBJ1-4 for the parts outside the CDR3, the full variable domain is DAGVTQSPTHLIKTRGQQVTLRCSPKSGHDTVSWYQQALGQGPQFIFQYYEEEERQRGNFPDRFSGHQFPNYSSELNVNALLLGDSALYLCASSSAGANEKLFFGSGTQLSVL.

The chain uses TRBV29-1 and TRBJ2-5; D ambiguous. CDR3 length: 11 residues. V lost 7 bases and J lost 2, with 8 bases in between. Germline V lookup: CDR1 SQVTM, CDR2 ANQGSEA. The CDR3 DNA reads as TGCAGCGCCGCGAGGCAAGAGACCCAGTACTTC. Protein product: CSAARQETQYF.

The chain has TRBV9 and TRBJ1-3; 7 bases are shared with TRBD1. Trimming took 4 bases from V and 4 from J; bases not matched to a gene: 8. The CDR3 has 15 residues. Germline-derived CDR1 and CDR2 are SGDLS and YYNGEE. The CDR3 protein is CASSRTGTEGNTIYF. The CDR3 DNA is TGTGCCAGCAGCCGAACCGGGACAGAGGGAAACACCATATATTTT.

This clone was detected a few times. The chain is built from TRBV5-1 and TRBJ1-2; D might be TRBD1 (6 bases). CDR1 is SGHRS and CDR2 is YFSETQ in the germline V gene. V was clipped by 4 bases and J by 6 bases, with 16 bases between them. The CDR3 totals 14 residues. The CDR3 sequence is CASSQNQGSNGYTF. The DNA of the CDR3 is TGCGCCAGCAGCCAAAACCAGGGGAGTAATGGCTACACCTTC.

This chain uses TRBV7-9 with TRBJ2-3; 7 bases agree with TRBD1. Trimming cost V 2 bases and J 4 bases; bases outside gene matches: 6. Germline lookup yields CDR1 SEHNR and CDR2 FQNEAQ (reference sequence). The CDR3 sequence is 15 residues long. CDR3 DNA: TGTGCCAGCAGCTTAATGAGGGGGCTAGCAGATACGCAGTATTTT. Translation gives CASSLMRGLADTQYF.

This clone has a single count. The gene calls are TRBV5-1 and TRBJ2-7, with 9 bases identical to TRBD2. The J segment lost 3 bases and the V segment lost 4 bases, leaving 5 bases of the junction unmatched. CDR1 is SGHRS and CDR2 is YFSETQ in the germline V gene. The CDR3 loop spans 14 amino acids. The CDR3 DNA reads TGCGCCAGCAGCATTGGGACTAGCAGCTACGAGCAGTACTTC. It translates to CASSIGTSSYEQYF.

The J gene is TRBJ2-7, the V gene TRBV29-1, with D perhaps TRBD1 (5 bases). Deletions cut 3 bases from V and 0 bases from J, with 6 bases between. The CDR3 is 12 amino acids. CDR1 is SQVTM, CDR2 ANQGSEA, per germline. CDR3 nucleotides: TGCAGCGTTGAGCAGGGCTCCTACGAGCAGTACTTC. Its translation is CSVEQGSYEQYF.

This chain joins TRBV27 and TRBJ2-1; possible D gene TRBD1, 6 bases. Germline assignment: CDR1 MNHEY and CDR2 SMNVEV (reference sequence). V was pared by 3 bases and J by 2 bases, with 11 bases between. There are 15 residues in the CDR3. CDR3 nucleotides: TGTGCCAGCAGTTTTCCCCCAGGGGCCTACAATGAGCAGTTCTTC. Protein sequence: CASSFPPGAYNEQFF.

V and J are TRBV27 and TRBJ2-7; a weak D match, TRBD1 (7 bases). The CDR3 totals 18 residues. The germline gives CDR1 MNHEY, CDR2 SMNVEV (reference sequence). V dropped 2 bases and J dropped 0 bases, with 20 bases sitting between them. The CDR3 bases are TGTGCCAGCAGTTTAAAGGGTCCAGGGGGGTATAGCTCCTACGAGCAGTACTTC. Protein product: CASSLKGPGGYSSYEQYF.

This chain joins TRBV2 and TRBJ2-6; D is perhaps TRBD2 (7 bases). The CDR3 is 15 amino acids. CDR1 is SNHLY, CDR2 FYNNEI, per germline. V shed 10 bases and J shed 0 bases, with 13 bases lying between them. The CDR3 spells CAIQGRGSGANVLTF. The CDR3 DNA reads TGTGCCATCCAGGGGAGGGGCTCTGGGGCCAACGTCCTGACTTTC.

This chain uses TRBV5-1 with TRBJ2-2, with TRBD2 identical over 11 bases. Per the germline V gene, CDR1 is SGHRS and CDR2 is YFSETQ. The CDR3 extends over 16 amino acids. Trimming removed 4 bases from V and 4 bases from J; junction bases left unmatched: 6. This CDR3 is CASSVTSGSSTGELFF. CDR3 coding DNA: TGCGCCAGCAGCGTTACTAGCGGGAGTTCCACCGGGGAGCTGTTTTTT.

CDR3 in DNA: TGTGCCAGCTCACCACCGGGGACAGCCTACAATGAGCAGTTCTTC. Translation: CASSPPGTAYNEQFF. J is TRBJ2-1 and V is TRBV18; 7 nucleotides align to TRBD1. This CDR3 is built from 15 residues. Germline V gives CDR1 KGHSH, CDR2 LQKENI. J gave up 2 bases and V 0 bases, and 1 base lay outside the gene matches.

The chain employs TRBV11-2 and TRBJ1-2; 7 nucleotides agree with TRBD1. Germline CDR1 SGHAT, CDR2 FQNNGV. Trimming at V came to 5 bases and at J to 8 bases, leaving 17 bases not matched to a gene. The CDR3 has 16 residues. The CDR3 DNA is TGTGCCAGCAGCCTAGGACAATGGCAGGGGGTAGGGGGCTACACCTTC. Translation: CASSLGQWQGVGGYTF.

The CDR3 coding sequence is TGTGCCAGCTCACCCTTACTCTTAGAGACCCAGTACTTC. This sequence encodes CASSPLLLETQYF. V usage is TRBV18 and J usage is TRBJ2-5; no clear D. V was cut by 3 bases and J by 4 bases, with 9 bases left in between. CDR3 size: 13 residues. Germline lookup yields CDR1 KGHSH and CDR2 LQKENI.

In this sample, this clone turned up a few times. CDR3 loop: CASSIDRLAGSYNEQFF. CDR3 DNA: TGTGCCAGTAGTATAGATCGCCTAGCGGGTTCCTACAATGAGCAGTTCTTC. The chain uses TRBV19 and TRBJ2-1; TRBD2 matches 8 bases. The ends lost 0 bases at V and 1 base at J; junction bases unmatched: 5. The germline gives CDR1 LNHDA, CDR2 SQIVND (reference sequence). The CDR3 is 17 amino acids.